These 18 T cell receptor beta chains originate from one sample sequenced in a study of monozygotic twins with inflammatory bowel disease. One entry per CDR3 protein, without DNA, is what TCRdb gives after re-calling the 5' RACE reads. The repertoire table contains 350,000 to 550,000 distinct CDR3 sequences. The sequenced material came from blood. The receptors originated from a human donor with ulcerative colitis or Crohn's disease, or a healthy co-twin of an affected twin (not recorded which).

V gene TRBV5-6 combines with J gene TRBJ2-5; TCRdb's assignment of TRBD2 cannot be checked, as there is no DNA. Germline V gives CDR1 SGHDT, CDR2 YYEEEE. This CDR3 has 14 residues. The CDR3 loop reads CASSYSSSQETQYF.

The CDR3 spells CSARDQSGGLYEQYF. This chain connects TRBV20-1 to TRBJ2-7; TCRdb indicates TRBD2, and absent DNA this call remains unverified. CDR1 and CDR2 from the germline V gene are DFQATT and SNEGSKA (reference sequence). This CDR3 contains 15 residues.

The chain couples TRBV5-1 to TRBJ2-5; the TRBD1 assignment by TCRdb is unverifiable without DNA. This CDR3 has 14 residues. The germline gives CDR1 SGHRS, CDR2 YFSETQ. This chain's CDR3 is CASSLDPGAGTQYF.

The V and J genes are TRBV6-4 and TRBJ2-1; TCRdb returns TRBD1, unconfirmable since there is no DNA. Germline-derived CDR1 and CDR2 are MRHNA and SNTAGT. The length of the CDR3 is 15 residues. The CDR3 is CASSKTGVIGNEQFF.

The chain has TRBV19 and TRBJ2-7; there is no DNA to check the TCRdb D call of TRBD1. Germline assignment: CDR1 LNHDA and CDR2 SQIVND (reference sequence). This CDR3 comprises 15 residues. The CDR3 protein is CASSIKGAGSNEQYF.

The V gene is TRBV14, the J gene TRBJ1-2; the D call from TCRdb, TRBD1, cannot be confirmed without DNA. CDR1 and CDR2 from the germline V gene are SGHDN and FVKESK. The CDR3 has 16 amino acids. The CDR3 reads CASSQEGTGRVSGYTF.

The rearrangement links TRBV20-1 to TRBJ2-1. This CDR3 has 12 amino acids. Germline CDR1 reads DFQATT; CDR2 reads SNEGSKA (reference sequence). This CDR3 is CRARIDYNEQFF.

The rearrangement links TRBV4-3 to TRBJ2-7; TCRdb proposes TRBD2, but this gene call is untestable without DNA. Germline assignment: CDR1 LGHNA and CDR2 YSLEER. The CDR3 length is 19 residues. This CDR3 is CASSQERGVLAGPTYEQYF.

This chain uses TRBV3-1 with TRBJ1-2; TCRdb proposes TRBD1, but this gene call is untestable without DNA. CDR3 size: 14 residues. Germline lookup yields CDR1 LGHDT and CDR2 YNNKEL (reference sequence). CDR3: CASSQDLEGGGYTF.

The rearrangement links TRBV10-3 to TRBJ2-6. The germline gives CDR1 ENHRY, CDR2 SYGVKD. CDR3 length: 15 residues. CDR3 protein: CAISELTPGANVLTF.

The rearrangement links TRBV4-2 to TRBJ1-2; TCRdb selects TRBD1, and the lack of DNA leaves this call unchecked. Germline V gene sequence: CDR1 LGHNA, CDR2 YNFKEQ. CDR3 length: 14 residues. The CDR3 loop reads CASSHTGGTEGYTF.

J is TRBJ2-1 and V is TRBV27; the TRBD2 assignment by TCRdb is unverifiable without DNA. This CDR3 comprises 16 residues. CDR1 and CDR2 from the germline V gene are MNHEY and SMNVEV (reference sequence). The CDR3 loop is CASSYTGLAGHNEQFF.

The rearrangement uses TRBV7-2 and TRBJ1-1. The length of the CDR3 is 12 residues. The germline V gene encodes CDR1 SGHTA and CDR2 FQGNSA. The CDR3 region is CAGSLGRTEAFF.

This chain joins TRBV20-1 and TRBJ2-5; TCRdb proposes TRBD2, but this gene call is untestable without DNA. Germline V gene sequence: CDR1 DFQATT, CDR2 SNEGSKA (reference sequence). CDR3 size: 15 residues. CDR3 protein: CSASSLASGRETQYF.

This chain uses TRBV7-9 with TRBJ2-7. The CDR3 totals 12 residues. The germline V gene has CDR1 SEHNR and CDR2 FQNEAQ (reference sequence). The CDR3 is CASSFLFGEQYF.

V and J are TRBV6-1 and TRBJ1-6; TCRdb's D gene call, TRBD1, goes unchecked for lack of DNA. This CDR3 region has 14 residues. The germline CDR1 and CDR2 sequences are MNHNS and SASEGT. CDR3 sequence reads: CASRFQGADSPLHF.

This sequence joins TRBV6-5 and TRBJ1-5. This CDR3 comprises 15 residues. Germline CDR1 and CDR2: MNHEY and SVGAGI. The CDR3 loop reads CASSYSISSNQPQHF.

This chain uses TRBV6-5 with TRBJ2-7; as DNA is missing, the TRBD1 call by TCRdb cannot be tested. The CDR3 runs to 13 residues. The germline V gene encodes CDR1 MNHEY and CDR2 SVGAGI. Here the CDR3 reads CASTRGAAYEQYF.